This TCR beta chain was sequenced during a study of CD8+ T cells in alopecia areata. The treatment here: oral pan-JAK inhibitor, 5-10 mg twice daily. CDR3 length: 12 amino acids. Between the trimmed V and J ends, which lost 6 bases and 12 bases, there was a span of 15 bases. Germline CDR1 and CDR2: MDHEN and SYDVKM. RNA extraction was followed by reverse transcription into cDNA, which acted as the sequencing template. TCRdb's copy holds only in-frame clones and misses some; the assay was immunoSEQ multiplex PCR. This table has under 250,000 clones, more than 45% appearing once. Source: CD4+ T cells sorted from blood, taken at week 4, from a patient treated with tofacitinib. The receptor was derived from a human donor with alopecia areata. The gene calls are TRBV28 and TRBJ2-1; unclear D gene. The CDR3 loop is CASSPVKVGQFF. CDR3 sequence (DNA): TGTGCCAGCAGCCCTGTAAAGGTTGGGCAGTTCTTC.